A selection of T cell receptor beta chains follows, all from one sample in a study of CD8 T cells in ankylosing spondylitis. TCRdb passed the 5' RACE reads through MiXCR, listing each CDR3 protein once. The sample holds roughly 450,000 distinct CDR3 sequences, roughly 27% seen once. Material for sequencing was blood, either unsorted or a sorted T cell fraction (not recorded which). The receptors come from a male donor with ankylosing spondylitis. Each CDR3 is given without its conserved first and last residue. Expanded clones are given a class, and other clones once, few, many or no size at all.

CDR3 | size | J | V
ASSALGGLAGKNEQF | - | TRBJ2-1 | TRBV11-1
ASSDPGQLAF | few | TRBJ1-1 | TRBV3-1
ASSLGLADSDEQF | - | TRBJ2-1 | TRBV7-9
ASSEFIDTEAF | - | TRBJ1-1 | TRBV10-1
SAAGRPNTGELF | few | TRBJ2-2 | TRBV20-1
ASSFLGQPASGYT | - | TRBJ1-2 | TRBV11-2
ATSDTLGESFNEQF | few | TRBJ2-1 | TRBV24-1
ASSPWGGDHNEQF | few | TRBJ2-1 | TRBV27
ASSPPGANTGELF | few | TRBJ2-2 | TRBV11-2
ASSLALGSLGDNEQF | few | TRBJ2-1 | TRBV12-3/TRBV12-4
ASSFSGTDEAF | few | TRBJ1-1 | TRBV11-2
ASSLEGSARNNEQF | - | TRBJ2-1 | TRBV5-1
ASNLVAGDTGELF | - | TRBJ2-2 | TRBV7-9
ASSPSGGDTQY | - | TRBJ2-3 | TRBV5-4
ASRGEGQPQH | - | TRBJ1-5 | TRBV27
ASSLEPGQETQY | few | TRBJ2-5 | TRBV5-1
ASSYYPSNQPQH | once | TRBJ1-5 | TRBV6-5
AWSPTGGDEKLF | - | TRBJ1-4 | TRBV30
SVTLILTDTQY | - | TRBJ2-3 | TRBV29-1
ASSVGQAGVNYGYT | - | TRBJ1-2 | TRBV13
ASSQDPGEGDNEQF | - | TRBJ2-1 | TRBV4-2
ASSPAPGIADEQF | few | TRBJ2-1 | TRBV18
ARTADRLQPQH | few | TRBJ1-5 | TRBV2
SVSPGIGNTEAF | few | TRBJ1-1 | TRBV29-1
ASSVGDTGELF | few | TRBJ2-2 | TRBV5-1
ASSLLGDSYGYT | - | TRBJ1-2 | TRBV6-5
ASSLAAQGNGYT | few | TRBJ1-2 | TRBV7-9
ASSAGAGYT | - | TRBJ1-2 | TRBV2
ASSKGGAGTEAF | few | TRBJ1-1 | TRBV12-3/TRBV12-4
ATSDPRDGSYGYT | few | TRBJ1-2 | TRBV24-1
ASSSSGPQH | - | TRBJ1-5 | TRBV19
ASSLVGQTYEQY | - | TRBJ2-7 | TRBV5-1
ASSLDRTGELF | - | TRBJ2-2 | TRBV5-1
SAVVGHGYT | few | TRBJ1-2 | TRBV20-1
SANPSPAGDTQY | - | TRBJ2-3 | TRBV20-1
ASSLLTDRGTEAF | few | TRBJ1-1 | TRBV3-1
ATSREPGSGEQF | once | TRBJ2-1 | TRBV15
SAGGRLAGLVNKNIQY | - | TRBJ2-4 | TRBV20-1
ATSRFTNYNEQF | few | TRBJ2-1 | TRBV15
ASSLASTTATNEKLF | - | TRBJ1-4 | TRBV5-1
AWSGSSGNTGELF | - | TRBJ2-2 | TRBV30
ASSQRQGNTEAF | few | TRBJ1-1 | TRBV3-1
ATSSGIIGQPQH | few | TRBJ1-5 | TRBV15
ASSLGLAGAPLTDTQY | - | TRBJ2-3 | TRBV5-1
ASSLGGRNNQPQH | - | TRBJ1-5 | TRBV7-2
ASSQADGRSGNTIY | - | TRBJ1-3 | TRBV3-1